The sequence of this TCR beta chain was determined in a study of T cells in localized non-small cell lung cancer. This clone was recorded once. CDR3 length equals 13 residues. Trimming removed 5 bases from V and 4 bases from J, with 9 bases in between. Germline CDR1 and CDR2: SNHLY and FYNNEI. Profiling relied on immunoSEQ multiplex PCR, and the TCRdb table lists in-frame clones only, not all of them. The sample records around 94,000 clones, roughly 87% being singletons. This sequence originates from a man aged 40 to 75 with stage I squamous cell lung carcinoma. The source material was peripheral blood, sampled before any cancer treatment. This sequence joins TRBV2 and TRBJ2-1, with D unclear. CDR3 sequence reads: CASSTERYNEQFF. CDR3 DNA sequence: TGTGCCAGCAGTACAGAGCGTTACAATGAGCAGTTCTTC.